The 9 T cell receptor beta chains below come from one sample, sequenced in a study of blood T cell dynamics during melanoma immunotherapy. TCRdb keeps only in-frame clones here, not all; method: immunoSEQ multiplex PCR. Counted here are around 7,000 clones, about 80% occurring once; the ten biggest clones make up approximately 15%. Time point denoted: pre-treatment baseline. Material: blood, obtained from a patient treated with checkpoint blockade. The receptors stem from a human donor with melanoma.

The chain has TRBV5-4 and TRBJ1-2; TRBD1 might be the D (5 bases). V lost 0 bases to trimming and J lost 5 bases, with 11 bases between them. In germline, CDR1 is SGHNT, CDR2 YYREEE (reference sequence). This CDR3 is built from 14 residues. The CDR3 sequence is CASSLVGGGYGYTF. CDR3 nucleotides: TGTGCCAGCAGCTTGGTGGGGGGAGGGTATGGCTACACCTTC.

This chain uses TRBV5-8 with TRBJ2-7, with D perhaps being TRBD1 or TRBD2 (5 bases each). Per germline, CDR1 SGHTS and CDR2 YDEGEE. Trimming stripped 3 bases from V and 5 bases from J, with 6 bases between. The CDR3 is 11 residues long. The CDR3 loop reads CASSWGHEQYF. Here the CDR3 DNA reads TGTGCCAGCAGCTGGGGACACGAGCAGTACTTC.

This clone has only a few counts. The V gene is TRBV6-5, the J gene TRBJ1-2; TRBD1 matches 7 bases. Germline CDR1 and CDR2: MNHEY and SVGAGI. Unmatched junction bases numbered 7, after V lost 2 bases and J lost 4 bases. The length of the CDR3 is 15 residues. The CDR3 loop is CASSYATGSAYGYTF. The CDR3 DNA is TGTGCCAGCAGTTACGCGACAGGGAGTGCCTATGGCTACACCTTC.

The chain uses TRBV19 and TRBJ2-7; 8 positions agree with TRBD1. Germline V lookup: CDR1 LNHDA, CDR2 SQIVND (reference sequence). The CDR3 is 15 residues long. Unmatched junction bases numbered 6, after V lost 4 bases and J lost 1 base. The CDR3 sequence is CASSTGQGRSYEQYF. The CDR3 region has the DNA TGTGCCAGTAGTACCGGACAGGGTAGATCCTACGAGCAGTACTTC. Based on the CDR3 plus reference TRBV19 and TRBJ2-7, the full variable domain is DGGITQSPKYLFRKEGQNVTLSCEQNLNHDAMYWYRQDPGQGLRLIYYSQIVNDFQKGDIAEGYSVSREKKESFPLTVTSAQKNPTAFYLCASSTGQGRSYEQYFGPGTRLTVT.

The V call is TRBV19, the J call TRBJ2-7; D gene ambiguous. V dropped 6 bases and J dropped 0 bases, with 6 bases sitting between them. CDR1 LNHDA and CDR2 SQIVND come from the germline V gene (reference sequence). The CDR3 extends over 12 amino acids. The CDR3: CASSGLSYEQYF. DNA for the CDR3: TGTGCCAGTAGCGGGCTCTCCTACGAGCAGTACTTC.

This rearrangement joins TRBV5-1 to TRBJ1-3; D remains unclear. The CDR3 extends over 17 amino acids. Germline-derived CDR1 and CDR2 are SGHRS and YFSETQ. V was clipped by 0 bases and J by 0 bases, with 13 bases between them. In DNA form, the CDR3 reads TGCGCCAGCAGCTTGGCCACCAGCTCCTTCTCTGGAAACACCATATATTTT. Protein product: CASSLATSSFSGNTIYF.

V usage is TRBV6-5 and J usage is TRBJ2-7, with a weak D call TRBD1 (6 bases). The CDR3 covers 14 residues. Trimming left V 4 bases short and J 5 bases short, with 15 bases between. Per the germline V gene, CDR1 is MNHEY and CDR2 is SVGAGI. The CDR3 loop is CASSFFKQGNEQYF. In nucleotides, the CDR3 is TGTGCCAGCAGTTTTTTTAAACAGGGTAACGAGCAGTACTTC.

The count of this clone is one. CDR3 DNA sequence: TGTGCCAGCAGCCAAGATAAAAAACTGTTTTTT. This codes for CASSQDKKLFF. The rearrangement links TRBV14 to TRBJ1-4, with no clear D. Germline V CDR1 and CDR2: SGHDN, FVKESK. V gave up 0 bases and J gave up 9 bases, with 2 bases separating them. The CDR3 has 11 residues.

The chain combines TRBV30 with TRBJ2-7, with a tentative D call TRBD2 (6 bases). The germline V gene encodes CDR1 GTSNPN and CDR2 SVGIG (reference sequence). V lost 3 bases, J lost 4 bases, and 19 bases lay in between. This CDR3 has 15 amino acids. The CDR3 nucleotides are TGTGCCTGGAGCACCCGCGGAGGGGCGGGGTACGAGCAGTACTTC. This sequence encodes CAWSTRGGAGYEQYF.